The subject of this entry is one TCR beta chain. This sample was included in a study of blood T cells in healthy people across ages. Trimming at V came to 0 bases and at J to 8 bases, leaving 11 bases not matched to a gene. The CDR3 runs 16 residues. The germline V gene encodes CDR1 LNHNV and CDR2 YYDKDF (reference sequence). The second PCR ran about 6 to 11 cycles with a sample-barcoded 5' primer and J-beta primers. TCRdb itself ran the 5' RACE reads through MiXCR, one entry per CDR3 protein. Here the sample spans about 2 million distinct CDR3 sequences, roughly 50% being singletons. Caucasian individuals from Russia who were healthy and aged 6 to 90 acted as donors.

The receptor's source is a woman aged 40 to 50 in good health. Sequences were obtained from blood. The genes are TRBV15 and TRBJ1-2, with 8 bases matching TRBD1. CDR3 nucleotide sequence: TGTGCCACCAGCAGAGATCTGGCAGGGGGCTGGGAAGGCTACACCTTC. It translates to CATSRDLAGGWEGYTF. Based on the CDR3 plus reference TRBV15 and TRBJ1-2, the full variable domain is DAMVIQNPRYQVTQFGKPVTLSCSQTLNHNVMYWYQQKSSQAPKLLFHYYDKDFNNEADTPDNFQSRRPNTSFCFLDIRSPGLGDTAMYLCATSRDLAGGWEGYTFGSGTRLTVV.